One sample yielded the 10 T cell receptor beta chains listed below, sequenced in a study of beta chain features in type 1 diabetes. Of the isolated RNA, all was reverse transcribed, and so the sequenced material was expressed TCRB transcripts. Produced via immunoSEQ multiplex PCR; TCRdb's table is partial and in-frame only. The repertoire includes more than 100,000 clones, around 17% of them detected once, and over 2% sits in the top ten. For these receptors, no antigen is known. Points from the study as a whole: A moderate, significant TCRB CDR3 shortening appeared in type 1 diabetes across four CD4+ subsets.

The sample taken for sequencing was central memory CD4+ T cells from blood. Receptors were obtained from a man in his thirties or forties with type 1 diabetes.

This chain links TRBV5-1 with TRBJ2-5; 7 bases are shared with TRBD1. The trim removed 4 bases at V and 0 bases at J, leaving 3 bases unmatched. Germline V CDR1 and CDR2: SGHRS, YFSETQ. This CDR3 has 14 residues. The CDR3 DNA sequence: TGCGCCAGCAGCGCCGGACAGGACCAAGAGACCCAGTACTTC. Amino acids: CASSAGQDQETQYF.

This clone was counted only a few times. The V gene is TRBV7-9, the J gene TRBJ2-7; D might be TRBD1 (5 bases). CDR3 length equals 14 residues. Deletions cut 0 bases from V and 7 bases from J, with 13 bases between. Germline loops: CDR1 SEHNR, CDR2 FQNEAQ (reference sequence). CDR3 in DNA: TGTGCCAGCAGCTTAGCGTCCCAGGGTTGGGAGCAGTACTTC. It specifies CASSLASQGWEQYF.

This chain connects TRBV6-6 to TRBJ2-2; 8 positions agree with TRBD1. CDR3 length: 16 amino acids. Trimming removed 5 bases from V and 0 bases from J; junction bases left unmatched: 5. Germline assignment: CDR1 MNHNY and CDR2 SVGAGI (reference sequence). In nucleotides, the CDR3 is TGTGCCAGCAGTAGGGACAGGATCGCGAACACCGGGGAGCTGTTTTTT. Protein product: CASSRDRIANTGELFF.

This clone was seen a few times. The genes are TRBV29-1 and TRBJ2-7; 8 bases are a match to TRBD1. CDR3 length equals 12 residues. Germline V gene lookup returns CDR1 SQVTM and CDR2 ANQGSEA. V lost 6 bases and J lost 1; bases outside the gene matches: 2. CDR3 in amino acids: CSVWDRSYEQYF. In nucleotides, the CDR3 is TGCAGCGTCTGGGACAGGTCCTACGAGCAGTACTTC.

This clone has a count of ten or more. The chain links TRBV7-2 to TRBJ2-5, with a possible D match to TRBD2 (5 bases). The CDR3 contains 13 residues. Looked up from germline, CDR1 is SGHTA and CDR2 is FQGNSA. The ends were cut back, 7 bases at V and 5 bases at J, with 14 bases in the middle. The DNA for the CDR3 is TGTGCCAGCACCCAACGGGGTGGGGAGACCCAGTACTTC. This codes for CASTQRGGETQYF.

V usage is TRBV6-6 and J usage is TRBJ1-2, with 7 bases lining up with TRBD1. This CDR3 has 13 residues. Germline trimming cut 4 bases from V and 7 bases from J; bases unmatched to any gene: 6. Germline values: CDR1 MNHNY, CDR2 SVGAGI (reference sequence). CDR3 region: CASSLDRDGGYTF. Here the CDR3 DNA reads TGTGCCAGCAGTTTAGACAGGGATGGTGGCTACACCTTC.

This clone was seen a handful of times. This chain links TRBV18 with TRBJ2-7; a weak D match, TRBD1 (5 bases). CDR3 length equals 14 residues. V lost 2 bases, J lost 3 bases, and 11 bases lay in between. Germline V CDR1 and CDR2: KGHSH, LQKENI. The DNA for the CDR3 is TGTGCCAGCTCACCAGGTAGACAGTTCTACGAGCAGTACTTC. Translating gives CASSPGRQFYEQYF.

This clone was counted many times. This chain uses TRBV29-1 with TRBJ1-2; a weak D match, TRBD1 (5 bases). Germline assignment: CDR1 SQVTM and CDR2 ANQGSEA. The CDR3 sequence is 13 residues long. The V end lost 5 bases, the J end lost 4 bases, and 14 bases lay between the germline ends. The CDR3 sequence: CSVPSYGAYGYTF. The CDR3 region has the DNA TGCAGCGTTCCATCCTATGGGGCCTATGGCTACACCTTC.

This clone appeared a few times. The chain joins TRBV20-1 to TRBJ1-4, with D possibly TRBD1 on 6 matching bases. With 4 bases removed from V and 8 bases from J, the gap between germline ends came to 8 bases. Germline loops: CDR1 DFQATT, CDR2 SNEGSKA (reference sequence). The CDR3 runs to 11 residues. This CDR3 reads CSANREEKLFF. CDR3 sequence (DNA): TGCAGTGCTAACAGGGAAGAAAAACTGTTTTTT.

The V gene is TRBV29-1, the J gene TRBJ1-6, with no clear D. V lost 7 bases, J lost 1 base, and 8 bases lay in between. The CDR3 is 13 residues long. In germline, CDR1 is SQVTM, CDR2 ANQGSEA. The CDR3 reads CSAGESYNSPLHF. As DNA, the CDR3 is TGCAGCGCTGGGGAGTCCTATAATTCACCCCTCCACTTT.